These 26 T cell receptor beta chains came from one sample sequenced in a study of beta chain features in type 1 diabetes. Since all of the isolated RNA was reverse transcribed, expressed TCRB transcripts were what got sequenced. TCRdb's table, derived via immunoSEQ multiplex PCR, lists solely in-frame clones and lacks some. The table records 200,000 to 250,000 clones, 16% of them present only once. These TCRs' antigens remain unknown. Study-level findings and limits: There was a moderate but significant shortening of TCRB CDR3s in all four CD4+ subsets of Type 1 diabetes patients.

The sequencing sample was made of naive CD4+ T cells from blood. These receptor sequences come from a man in his thirties or forties with type 1 diabetes.

This clone turned up a few times. The V call is TRBV7-2, the J call TRBJ2-1; D is possibly TRBD1 (8 bases). The germline gives CDR1 SGHTA, CDR2 FQGNSA. V shed 5 bases and J shed 9 bases, with 17 bases lying between them. The CDR3 is 14 residues long. For the CDR3, the DNA is TGTGCCAGCAGCCCCAGGACAGGGAGGGCTGAGCAGTTCTTC. As protein: CASSPRTGRAEQFF.

This chain uses TRBV7-9 with TRBJ2-2, with D unclear. Looked up from germline, CDR1 is SEHNR and CDR2 is FQNEAQ (reference sequence). V lost 7 bases and J lost 1, with 10 bases in between. This CDR3 has 14 amino acids. CDR3 nucleotides: TGTGCCAGCATCTCTAAGGTGAACACCGGGGAGCTGTTTTTT. It translates to CASISKVNTGELFF. The variable domain in full, completed from reference TRBV7-9 and TRBJ2-2, reads DTGVSQNPRHKITKRGQNVTFRCDPISEHNRLYWYRQTLGQGPEFLTYFQNEAQLEKSRLLSDRFSAERPKGSFSTLEIQRTEQGDSAMYLCASISKVNTGELFFGEGSRLTVL.

This clone was recorded a few times. The V call is TRBV7-8, the J call TRBJ2-7, with D maybe TRBD1 (6 bases). Per the germline V gene, CDR1 is SGHVS and CDR2 is FQNEAQ. This CDR3 contains 13 residues. V was trimmed by 3 bases and J by 5 bases, leaving 11 bases between them. CDR3 in DNA: TGTGCCAGCAGCTTCAACAGGGACAACGAGCAGTACTTC. This encodes CASSFNRDNEQYF. The complete variable domain, with remaining parts taken from reference TRBV7-8 and TRBJ2-7, reads GAGVSQSPRYKVAKRGQDVALRCDPISGHVSLFWYQQALGQGPEFLTYFQNEAQLDKSGLPSDRFFAERPEGSVSTLKIQRTQQEDSAVYLCASSFNRDNEQYFGPGTRLTVT.

This clone was counted a few times. The chain couples TRBV25-1 to TRBJ2-1, with 9 bases lining up with TRBD2. The CDR3 spans 15 residues. V was clipped by 3 bases and J by 5 bases; unmatched bases: 5. The germline V gene has CDR1 MGHDK and CDR2 SYGVNS. The CDR3 here is CASSEGAGGNNEQFF. For the CDR3, the DNA is TGTGCCAGCAGTGAGGGTGCGGGAGGGAACAATGAGCAGTTCTTC.

The V gene is TRBV25-1, the J gene TRBJ2-6; D perhaps matches TRBD2 (5 bases). Germline V gives CDR1 MGHDK, CDR2 SYGVNS. The CDR3 loop spans 14 amino acids. The V gene lost 8 bases and the J gene lost 0 bases, with 8 bases spanning the gap. CDR3 in amino acids: CASRGFSGANVLTF. The CDR3 DNA reads as TGTGCCAGCCGAGGGTTCTCTGGGGCCAACGTCCTGACTTTC.

The V and J genes are TRBV5-1 and TRBJ1-2; tentatively, D is TRBD1 (6 bases). The CDR3 has 14 residues. CDR1 and CDR2 (germline): SGHRS, YFSETQ. Trimming left V 0 bases short and J 4 bases short, with 10 bases between. The CDR3, as DNA: TGCGCCAGCAGCTTGGCGCAGGGGAGCTATGGCTACACCTTC. Protein: CASSLAQGSYGYTF.

J is TRBJ1-2 and V is TRBV16, with TRBD1 as a possible D gene (5 bases). The germline CDR1 and CDR2 sequences are KGHSY and FQNENV. The germline V and J ends were trimmed by 7 bases and 8 bases, with 17 bases remaining between them. The CDR3 covers 13 residues. CDR3 nucleotides: TGTGCCAGCAACCGTGTTAGGCGGGACGGCTACACCTTC. Residues: CASNRVRRDGYTF. Full variable domain (remainder filled in from reference TRBV16 and TRBJ1-2): GEEVAQTPKHLVRGEGQKAKLYCAPIKGHSYVFWYQQVLKNEFKFLISFQNENVFDETGMPKERFSAKCLPNSPCSLEIQATKLEDSAVYFCASNRVRRDGYTFGSGTRLTVV.

This chain links TRBV4-3 with TRBJ2-4, with D tentatively TRBD1 or TRBD2 (5 bases each). Germline lookup yields CDR1 LGHNA and CDR2 YSLEER. The CDR3 runs to 14 residues. V lost 0 bases, J lost 10 bases, and 13 bases lay in between. The CDR3: CASSQELEGRIQYF. The CDR3 DNA sequence: TGCGCCAGCAGCCAAGAGCTCGAGGGGCGTATTCAGTACTTC.

This clone was picked up a small number of times. J is TRBJ1-5 and V is TRBV18, with 7 bases identical to TRBD1. This CDR3 comprises 14 residues. Germline CDR1 reads KGHSH; CDR2 reads LQKENI. Unmatched junction bases numbered 5, after V lost 5 bases and J lost 4 bases. In nucleotides, the CDR3 is TGTGCCAGCTCAATCGACAGGGCTAATCAGCCCCAGCATTTT. Translation: CASSIDRANQPQHF.

This clone has just a few counts. The V call is TRBV7-2, the J call TRBJ2-3, with D hard to call. Germline lookup yields CDR1 SGHTA and CDR2 FQGNSA. The V end was cut by 4 bases, the J end by 5 bases, with 10 bases between. The length of the CDR3 is 13 residues. CDR3 DNA sequence: TGTGCCAGCAGCTCCACATCGGGAGATACGCAGTATTTT. It specifies CASSSTSGDTQYF.

This clone was found a few times. The chain combines TRBV7-2 with TRBJ2-7; no firm D call. Germline V gene data show CDR1 as SGHTA and CDR2 as FQGNSA. The CDR3 spans 12 residues. V was clipped by 4 bases and J by 3 bases, with 7 bases between them. CDR3 in DNA: TGTGCCAGCAGCTCGCACAACTACGAGCAGTACTTC. It specifies CASSSHNYEQYF.

The J gene is TRBJ2-4, the V gene TRBV29-1; D remains unclear. The CDR3 length is 13 residues. Trimming pared 3 bases from V and 5 bases from J, leaving 11 bases between. The germline gives CDR1 SQVTM, CDR2 ANQGSEA. As DNA, the CDR3 is TGCAGCGTTGAGCGGTTAAATCAAAACATTCAGTACTTC. This translates into CSVERLNQNIQYF.

The J gene is TRBJ2-7, the V gene TRBV29-1; the D gene is possibly TRBD1 (6 bases). Trimming left V 7 bases short and J 4 bases short, with 14 bases between. Per germline, CDR1 SQVTM and CDR2 ANQGSEA. The CDR3 spans 12 residues. The DNA of the CDR3 is TGCAGCGCTCACGGACAGATATACGAGCAGTACTTC. It yields the protein CSAHGQIYEQYF.

This clone has more than one count but fewer than ten. Other DNA sequences of this sample code for an identical CDR3. The rearrangement joins TRBV29-1 to TRBJ2-3, with TRBD1 matching over 10 bases. Losses at the gene ends were 4 bases for V and 3 bases for J; bases not matched to a gene: 4. CDR1 and CDR2 (germline): SQVTM, ANQGSEA. This CDR3 contains 14 residues. The DNA for the CDR3 is TGCAGCGTTGGAAGACAGGGGGCAACAGATACGCAGTATTTT. Translating it yields CSVGRQGATDTQYF.

This clone has just a few counts. The chain has TRBV30 and TRBJ2-4; D gene uncertain. The CDR3 is 14 amino acids. The V gene lost 3 bases and the J gene lost 0 bases, with 9 bases spanning the gap. Germline loops: CDR1 GTSNPN, CDR2 SVGIG (reference sequence). In nucleotides, the CDR3 is TGTGCCTGGAGGGGTGCCTTAGCCAAAAACATTCAGTACTTC. Its protein product is CAWRGALAKNIQYF.

The chain carries TRBV7-9 and TRBJ2-7, with D tentatively TRBD1 (5 bases). V was cut by 7 bases and J by 3 bases, with 16 bases left in between. The CDR3 is 14 amino acids. CDR1 is SEHNR, CDR2 FQNEAQ, per germline (reference sequence). The CDR3 bases are TGTGCCAGCACCTCCGACAGCCTTATCTACGAGCAGTACTTC. Translating gives CASTSDSLIYEQYF.

This clone was seen only a few times. The chain recombines TRBV14 with TRBJ2-1, with TRBD2 as a possible D gene (5 bases). There are 16 residues in the CDR3. Trimming removed 4 bases from V and 1 base from J, with 14 bases in between. Germline loops: CDR1 SGHDN, CDR2 FVKESK. The CDR3 DNA is TGTGCCAGCAGCCCCCCGGGAATCCCTTCCTACAATGAGCAGTTCTTC. Residues: CASSPPGIPSYNEQFF. The whole variable domain, remainder taken from reference TRBV14 and TRBJ2-1, is EAGVTQFPSHSVIEKGQTVTLRCDPISGHDNLYWYRRVMGKEIKFLLHFVKESKQDESGMPNNRFLAERTGGTYSTLKVQPAELEDSGVYFCASSPPGIPSYNEQFFGPGTRLTVL.

The chain links TRBV11-2 to TRBJ2-1; no definite D call. V lost 2 bases to trimming and J lost 6 bases, with 17 bases between them. Germline V gene sequence: CDR1 SGHAT, CDR2 FQNNGV. The CDR3 runs 16 residues. This chain's CDR3 is CASSLRPQEQRNEQFF. CDR3 DNA: TGTGCCAGCAGCTTACGTCCGCAGGAGCAGCGCAATGAGCAGTTCTTC.

The rearrangement joins TRBV27 to TRBJ1-4; the D gene is possibly TRBD1 (5 bases). This CDR3 has 16 residues. The germline V and J ends were trimmed by 6 bases and 0 bases, with 14 bases remaining between them. The germline CDR1 and CDR2 sequences are MNHEY and SMNVEV (reference sequence). CDR3 nucleotide sequence: TGTGCCAGCAGCCCCGACAGCTGGGCAACTAATGAAAAACTGTTTTTT. Translating gives CASSPDSWATNEKLFF.

The chain has TRBV10-3 and TRBJ2-7; a possible D gene is TRBD1 (5 bases). The CDR3 runs 14 residues. The germline CDR1 and CDR2 sequences are ENHRY and SYGVKD. The germline V and J ends were trimmed by 8 bases and 6 bases, with 20 bases remaining between them. CDR3 sequence reads: CAISPTASYREQYF. CDR3 DNA: TGTGCCATCTCCCCGACAGCGTCGTATCGCGAGCAGTACTTC.

This chain connects TRBV27 to TRBJ2-7; D is possibly TRBD1 or TRBD2 (5 bases each). This CDR3 contains 15 residues. Germline CDR1 reads MNHEY; CDR2 reads SMNVEV (reference sequence). V shed 1 base and J shed 4 bases, with 14 bases lying between them. CDR3 sequence (DNA): TGTGCCAGCAGTTTATATGAGGGGATTAGGTACGAGCAGTACTTC. Protein: CASSLYEGIRYEQYF.

V is TRBV4-3 and J is TRBJ2-1; no firm D call. This CDR3 spans 14 amino acids. V was pared by 0 bases and J by 10 bases, with 13 bases between. CDR1 is LGHNA and CDR2 is YSLEER in the germline V gene. CDR3 in amino acids: CASSQDSGLPEQFF. CDR3 bases: TGCGCCAGCAGCCAAGATTCCGGATTACCGGAGCAGTTCTTC.

The chain couples TRBV2 to TRBJ2-2, with TRBD1 as a possible D gene (6 bases). Germline CDR1 is SNHLY and CDR2 is FYNNEI. Between the trimmed V and J ends, which lost 9 bases and 5 bases, there was a span of 13 bases. The CDR3 is made up of 13 amino acids. CDR3 region: CARGTGMTGELFF. CDR3 coding DNA: TGTGCCAGGGGTACAGGGATGACCGGGGAGCTGTTTTTT.

V gene TRBV9 combines with J gene TRBJ2-2, with D possibly being TRBD1 (6 bases). Germline lookup yields CDR1 SGDLS and CDR2 YYNGEE. This CDR3 is built from 14 residues. Trimming removed 6 bases from V and 3 bases from J, with 12 bases in between. The CDR3 here is CASNRERDTGELFF. The CDR3 nucleotides are TGTGCCAGCAACAGGGAGAGGGACACCGGGGAGCTGTTTTTT. Full variable domain (outside the CDR3, taken from reference TRBV9 and TRBJ2-2): DSGVTQTPKHLITATGQRVTLRCSPRSGDLSVYWYQQSLDQGLQFLIQYYNGEERAKGNILERFSAQQFPDLHSELNLSSLELGDSALYFCASNRERDTGELFFGEGSRLTVL.

This clone has more than one count but fewer than ten. The chain combines TRBV7-8 with TRBJ2-6; D is ambiguous. The CDR3 is 15 residues long. Trimming took 6 bases from V and 2 from J, leaving 11 bases between them. Per the germline V gene, CDR1 is SGHVS and CDR2 is FQNEAQ. Here the CDR3 reads CASRKVGTGANVLTF. Here the CDR3 DNA reads TGTGCCAGCAGAAAGGTGGGCACTGGGGCCAACGTCCTGACTTTC.

The chain uses TRBV9 and TRBJ1-1, with unresolved D. Germline V gives CDR1 SGDLS, CDR2 YYNGEE. Trimming stripped 4 bases from V and 3 bases from J, with 13 bases between. The CDR3 covers 14 residues. The CDR3 loop is CASSPSERYTEAFF. The DNA for the CDR3 is TGTGCCAGCAGCCCCTCTGAGAGGTACACTGAAGCTTTCTTT.